What follows are 14 T cell receptor beta chains derived from one specimen sequenced in a study of a mutant IDH1 vaccine in newly diagnosed glioma. Time point indicated: week 47, end of study. What each vaccine dose contained was 300 ug of mutant IDH1 20-mer peptide, accompanied by topical imiquimod. For these TCRs, the target antigens are not known. Sequenced by immunoSEQ multiplex PCR; TCRdb stores in-frame clones only, minus some. Found here are tens of thousands of clones, roughly 77% of them singletons; the top ten hold around 5%. The specimen comprised PBMCs, sampled from a glioma patient whose treatment included an IDH1 peptide vaccine. The receptor source for this set is a man aged 35-49 years with glioma.

This rearrangement joins TRBV5-5 to TRBJ2-3; D is perhaps TRBD2 (5 bases). The length of the CDR3 is 15 residues. The V and J ends lost 6 bases and 5 bases respectively, with 19 bases between them. Germline CDR1 reads SGHKS; CDR2 reads YYEKEE (reference sequence). For the CDR3, the DNA is TGTGCCAGCAACGTGCGGCTAGCTGGTGAAGATACGCAGTATTTT. Translation gives CASNVRLAGEDTQYF.

This rearrangement joins TRBV4-3 to TRBJ1-3, with TRBD1 matching over 9 bases. This CDR3 is built from 17 residues. CDR1 and CDR2 from the germline V gene are LGHNA and YSLEER. The ends lost 0 bases at V and 4 bases at J; junction bases unmatched: 7. The CDR3 DNA reads TGCGCCAGCAGCCAAGAACCGGGACAGGGTTTGGGAAACACCATATATTTT. It specifies CASSQEPGQGLGNTIYF.

J is TRBJ1-4 and V is TRBV6-5; D not resolved. CDR1 and CDR2 (germline): MNHEY, SVGAGI. Trimming shortened V by 8 bases and J by 1 base, and 14 bases separated the two germline ends. CDR3 size: 15 residues. CDR3 nucleotide sequence: TGTGCCAGCCAGGCCGGCGGGTTAACTAATGAAAAACTGTTTTTT. It encodes CASQAGGLTNEKLFF.

The chain employs TRBV7-3 and TRBJ2-1; TRBD2 matches 8 bases. Trimming took 0 bases from V and 10 from J; bases not matched to a gene: 2. The CDR3 has 13 residues. Germline loops: CDR1 SGHTA, CDR2 FQGTGA. CDR3 DNA sequence: TGTGCCAGCAGCTTAACTAGCGGGATCGAGCAGTTCTTC. Protein sequence: CASSLTSGIEQFF.

This clone has a handful of counts. This chain connects TRBV9 to TRBJ1-6, with a possible D match to TRBD1 (5 bases). From germline, CDR1 is SGDLS and CDR2 YYNGEE. Between the trimmed V and J ends, which lost 0 bases and 13 bases, there was a span of 11 bases. The length of the CDR3 is 13 residues. The CDR3: CASSVETASPLHF. Written as DNA, the CDR3 is TGTGCCAGCAGCGTAGAGACAGCTAGTCCCCTCCACTTT.

V is TRBV5-1 and J is TRBJ2-4; 10 nucleotides match TRBD2. Trimming took 1 base from V and 16 from J; bases not matched to a gene: 8. The CDR3 has 13 residues. Germline assignment: CDR1 SGHRS and CDR2 YFSETQ. The CDR3 nucleotides read TGCGCCAGCAGCTTGAAGGGGACTAGCGTCCTTTACTTC. Translating it yields CASSLKGTSVLYF.

The J gene is TRBJ1-2, the V gene TRBV5-6, with D tentatively TRBD1 (5 bases). The CDR3 loop spans 14 amino acids. The germline V and J ends were trimmed by 2 bases and 2 bases, with 10 bases remaining between them. Looked up from germline, CDR1 is SGHDT and CDR2 is YYEEEE. The CDR3 is CASSFGDGNYGYTF. CDR3 nucleotides: TGTGCCAGCAGCTTCGGGGACGGAAACTATGGCTACACCTTC.

A single count supports this clone. The chain couples TRBV27 to TRBJ1-1; 11 nucleotides align to TRBD1. After removal of 3 bases from V and 3 bases from J, the junction contained 0 bases not matched to a gene. Germline V gene data show CDR1 as MNHEY and CDR2 as SMNVEV (reference sequence). This CDR3 is 14 amino acids long. For the CDR3, the DNA is TGTGCCAGCAGTTTGGACAGGGGGCACACTGAAGCTTTCTTT. It encodes CASSLDRGHTEAFF.

The rearrangement links TRBV30 to TRBJ1-4; tentatively, D is TRBD1 (6 bases). CDR1 is GTSNPN and CDR2 is SVGIG in the germline V gene (reference sequence). This CDR3 is built from 14 residues. Trimming removed 2 bases from V and 11 bases from J, with 18 bases in between. The CDR3 DNA reads TGTGCCTGGAGTTTCCAACCAGGGGTTCGGAAACTGTTTTTT. Translating it yields CAWSFQPGVRKLFF.

J is TRBJ2-7 and V is TRBV19, with TRBD1 identical over 9 bases. The trim removed 2 bases at V and 4 bases at J, leaving 6 bases unmatched. Germline V gene lookup returns CDR1 LNHDA and CDR2 SQIVND (reference sequence). This CDR3 region has 15 residues. The CDR3 region is CASSIWSGTGYEQYF. The CDR3 DNA is TGTGCCAGTAGTATATGGTCCGGGACAGGGTACGAGCAGTACTTC.

The chain is built from TRBV4-2 and TRBJ2-7; D not certain. The ends were cut back, 0 bases at V and 0 bases at J, with 9 bases in the middle. CDR1 and CDR2 from the germline V gene are LGHNA and YNFKEQ. This CDR3 has 15 amino acids. The CDR3 region is CASSQEAASSYEQYF. CDR3 DNA sequence: TGTGCCAGCAGCCAAGAGGCGGCCAGCTCCTACGAGCAGTACTTC.

The gene calls are TRBV5-5 and TRBJ1-2; D gene ambiguous. CDR3 length: 12 residues. Germline-derived CDR1 and CDR2 are SGHKS and YYEKEE (reference sequence). V dropped 2 bases and J dropped 10 bases, with 12 bases sitting between them. The CDR3 is CASSFRLGDYTF. The CDR3 nucleotides read TGTGCCAGCAGCTTCCGACTCGGTGACTACACCTTC.

This clone was detected only a few times. The V and J genes are TRBV9 and TRBJ1-1; possibly TRBD1 for D (5 bases). V lost 4 bases and J lost 1, with 11 bases in between. The germline V gene has CDR1 SGDLS and CDR2 YYNGEE. The CDR3 is 14 amino acids. In DNA, the CDR3 is TGTGCCAGCAGCTTCGGGACGGAGAACACTGAAGCTTTCTTT. It is translated as CASSFGTENTEAFF.

The rearrangement uses TRBV15 and TRBJ1-1; possibly TRBD1 for D (5 bases). Per germline, CDR1 LNHNV and CDR2 YYDKDF (reference sequence). The CDR3 sequence is 13 residues long. Trimming removed 4 bases at V and 0 bases at J, with 6 bases between. The CDR3 region has the DNA TGTGCCACCAGCACCAGGGTGAACACTGAAGCTTTCTTT. Translating it yields CATSTRVNTEAFF.